The 8 T cell receptor beta chains in this list originate from one sample, sequenced in a study of T cells in localized non-small cell lung cancer. Assay: immunoSEQ multiplex PCR; the TCRdb copy retains only in-frame clones and omits some. The table lists approximately 46,000 clones, around 81% of them singletons. The sequencing here drew on peripheral blood mononuclear cells, taken before any cancer treatment. These receptor sequences come from a man between 40 and 69 years old with stage III lung adenocarcinoma.

Written as DNA, the CDR3 is TGTGCCACCCGTACCCTGGGACAGAACACTGAAGCTTTCTTT. Translated, it gives CATRTLGQNTEAFF. The chain recombines TRBV6-6 with TRBJ1-1; a weak D match, TRBD1 (6 bases). The CDR3 sequence is 14 residues long. The V end lost 10 bases, the J end lost 1 base, and 16 bases lay between the germline ends. Per germline, CDR1 MNHNY and CDR2 SVGAGI (reference sequence).

Of note for this clone: Other nucleotide sequences from this sample produce the same CDR3. The chain carries TRBV11-2 and TRBJ2-1; TRBD2 matches 8 bases. The V gene end was trimmed by 1 base and the J gene end by 2 bases; junction bases not matched to a gene: 4. This CDR3 spans 16 amino acids. The V gene's germline CDR1 is SGHAT and CDR2 FQNNGV. Here the CDR3 reads CASSLVSGGAYNEQFF. As DNA, the CDR3 is TGTGCCAGCAGCTTAGTATCCGGGGGGGCCTACAATGAGCAGTTCTTC. Full variable domain (rest looked up from reference TRBV11-2 and TRBJ2-1): EAGVAQSPRYKIIEKRQSVAFWCNPISGHATLYWYQQILGQGPKLLIQFQNNGVVDDSQLPKDRFSAERLKGVDSTLKIQPAKLEDSAVYLCASSLVSGGAYNEQFFGPGTRLTVL.

V is TRBV13 and J is TRBJ2-7; 8 bases line up with TRBD2. The V and J ends lost 2 bases and 2 bases, in that order; junction bases with no gene match: 17. The CDR3 spans 19 residues. CDR1 and CDR2 from the germline V gene are PRHDT and FYEKMQ (reference sequence). This CDR3 is CASSLTSPEERGITYEQYF. CDR3 DNA: TGTGCCAGCAGCTTAACCTCCCCGGAGGAGCGGGGGATAACCTACGAGCAGTACTTC. Full variable domain (missing parts from reference TRBV13 and TRBJ2-7): AAGVIQSPRHLIKEKRETATLKCYPIPRHDTVYWYQQGPGQDPQFLISFYEKMQSDKGSIPDRFSAQQFSDYHSELNMSSLELGDSALYFCASSLTSPEERGITYEQYFGPGTRLTVT.

This chain connects TRBV7-8 to TRBJ2-1; 8 bases map to TRBD1. Germline trimming cut 6 bases from V and 10 bases from J; bases unmatched to any gene: 17. Germline V gene sequence: CDR1 SGHVS, CDR2 FQNEAQ. The CDR3 sequence is 16 residues long. CDR3 in amino acids: CASSWAGGSGVDEQFF. In nucleotides, the CDR3 is TGTGCCAGCAGTTGGGCAGGGGGCTCGGGGGTAGACGAGCAGTTCTTC.

V and J are TRBV9 and TRBJ2-5, with 8 nucleotides matching TRBD2. The CDR3 loop spans 16 amino acids. Germline assignment: CDR1 SGDLS and CDR2 YYNGEE. With 0 bases clipped from V and 0 bases from J, the junction kept 4 bases outside the gene matches. CDR3 sequence (DNA): TGTGCCAGCAGCGTAGGGGCTAGCGGGTACCAAGAGACCCAGTACTTC. Protein: CASSVGASGYQETQYF.

This clone was counted a single time. J is TRBJ1-2 and V is TRBV27; tentative D call: TRBD1 (6 bases). V was trimmed by 10 bases and J by 6 bases, leaving 18 bases between them. CDR1 is MNHEY and CDR2 is SMNVEV in the germline V gene (reference sequence). The CDR3 totals 13 residues. The CDR3 sequence is CATLGGGANGYTF. DNA of the CDR3: TGTGCCACTTTGGGGGGGGGCGCCAATGGCTACACCTTC.

The J gene is TRBJ1-6, the V gene TRBV6-1, with TRBD1 as a possible D gene (6 bases). V was cut by 2 bases and J by 7 bases, with 15 bases left in between. The germline CDR1 and CDR2 sequences are MNHNS and SASEGT. The CDR3 is 16 residues long. CDR3 DNA: TGTGCCAGCAGTGAAAGGGAGGGGGTAAGGAATTCACCCCTCCACTTT. As protein: CASSEREGVRNSPLHF.

In this sample, this clone turned up a few times. The chain has TRBV14 and TRBJ2-7, with D hard to call. The CDR3 spans 11 residues. Trimming cost V 6 bases and J 1 base, with 4 bases left between them. Germline V gene sequence: CDR1 SGHDN, CDR2 FVKESK. CDR3 nucleotides: TGTGCCAGCAGTCGATCCTACGAGCAGTACTTC. Translating it yields CASSRSYEQYF.